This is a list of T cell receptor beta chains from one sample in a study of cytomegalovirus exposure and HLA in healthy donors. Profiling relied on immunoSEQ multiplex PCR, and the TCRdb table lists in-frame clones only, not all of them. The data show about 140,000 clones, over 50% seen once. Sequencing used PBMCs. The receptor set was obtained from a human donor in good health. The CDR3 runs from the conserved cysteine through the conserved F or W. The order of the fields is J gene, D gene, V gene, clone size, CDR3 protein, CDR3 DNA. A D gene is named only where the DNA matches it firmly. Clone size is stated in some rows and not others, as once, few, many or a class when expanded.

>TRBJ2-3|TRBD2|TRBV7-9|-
CASASTSGTDTQYF
TGTGCCAGCGCCTCGACTAGCGGCACAGATACGCAGTATTTT
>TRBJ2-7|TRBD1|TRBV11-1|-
CASSLDRGAYEQYF
TGTGCCAGCAGCTTGGACAGGGGAGCCTACGAGCAGTACTTC
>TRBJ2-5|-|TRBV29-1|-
CSVEGAQGGLGQETQYF
TGCAGCGTTGAAGGGGCCCAAGGGGGATTAGGCCAAGAGACCCAGTACTTC
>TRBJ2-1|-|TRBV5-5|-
CASSLTSTLNEQFF
TGTGCCAGCAGCTTGACTAGCACTCTCAATGAGCAGTTCTTC
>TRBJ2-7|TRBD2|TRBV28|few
CATTFLAGPYEQYF
TGTGCCACTACATTTTTAGCGGGTCCCTACGAGCAGTACTTC
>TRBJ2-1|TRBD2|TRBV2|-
CASSGLAGDNEQFF
TGTGCCAGCAGTGGGCTAGCGGGAGACAATGAGCAGTTCTTC
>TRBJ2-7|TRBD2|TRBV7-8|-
CASSYGLAGDPWGYEQYF
TGTGCCAGCAGCTACGGACTAGCGGGAGACCCCTGGGGCTACGAGCAGTACTTC
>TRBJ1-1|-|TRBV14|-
CASSQGPMEAFF
TGTGCCAGCAGCCAAGGGCCAATGGAAGCTTTCTTT
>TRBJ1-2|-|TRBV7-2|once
CASSLDRWGSLGGYTF
TGTGCCAGCAGCTTAGATAGGTGGGGCAGCCTGGGAGGCTACACCTTC
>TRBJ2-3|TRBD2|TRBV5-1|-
CASSLGSSGINTDTQYF
TGCGCCAGCAGCTTAGGGTCTAGCGGGATTAACACAGATACGCAGTATTTT
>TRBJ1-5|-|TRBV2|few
CASSEGGGGYNQPQHF
TGTGCCAGCAGTGAAGGCGGGGGTGGCTACAATCAGCCCCAGCATTTT
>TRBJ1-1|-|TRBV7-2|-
CASSFGLNTEAFF
TGTGCCAGCAGCTTTGGCCTGAACACTGAAGCTTTCTTT
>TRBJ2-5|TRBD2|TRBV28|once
CASSPYTSGRSGREKPPETQYF
TGTGCCAGCAGTCCGTATACTAGCGGGAGGAGTGGCCGAGAGAAGCCCCCAGAGACCCAGTACTTC
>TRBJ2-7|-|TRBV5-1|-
CASSLSAGRTIYEQYF
TGCGCCAGCAGCTTGTCGGCGGGACGGACCATCTACGAGCAGTACTTC
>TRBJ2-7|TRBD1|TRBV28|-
CASSLLTGGVAYEQYF
TGTGCCAGCAGTTTGCTTACAGGGGGTGTTGCCTACGAGCAGTACTTC
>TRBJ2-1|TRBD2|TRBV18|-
CASSPSGSENEQFF
TGTGCCAGCTCACCTAGCGGGAGTGAGAATGAGCAGTTCTTC
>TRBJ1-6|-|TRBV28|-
CASSPDSLPNSPLHF
TGTGCCAGCAGTCCTGACAGCCTCCCGAATTCACCCCTCCACTTT
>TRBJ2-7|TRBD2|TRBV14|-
CASSQPGLAYEQYF
TGTGCCAGCAGCCAGCCGGGACTAGCCTACGAGCAGTACTTC
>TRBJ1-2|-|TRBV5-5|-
CASSFGQGLSYGYTF
TGTGCCAGCAGCTTTGGGCAGGGGTTGAGCTATGGCTACACCTTC
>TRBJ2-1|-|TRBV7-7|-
CASSQQGWGEQFF
TGTGCCAGCAGCCAACAGGGATGGGGCGAGCAGTTCTTC
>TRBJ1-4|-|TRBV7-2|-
CASSFPNNEKLFF
TGTGCCAGCAGCTTTCCCAATAATGAAAAACTGTTTTTT
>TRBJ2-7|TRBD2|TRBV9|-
CASSVGTSGYYEQYF
TGTGCCAGCAGCGTTGGGACTAGCGGCTACTACGAGCAGTACTTC
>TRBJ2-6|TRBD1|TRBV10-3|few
CAIRDRVGANVLTF
TGTGCCATCAGGGACAGGGTTGGGGCCAACGTCCTGACTTTC
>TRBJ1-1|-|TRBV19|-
CASSIGTANTEAFF
TGTGCCAGTAGTATAGGTACAGCGAACACTGAAGCTTTCTTT
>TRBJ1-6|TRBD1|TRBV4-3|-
CASSQDRGRGLGSPLHF
TGCGCCAGCAGCCAAGATCGGGGCAGGGGGCTCGGTTCACCCCTCCACTTT
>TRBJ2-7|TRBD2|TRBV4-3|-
CASSQELADSYEQYF
TGCGCCAGCAGCCAAGAACTAGCGGACTCCTACGAGCAGTACTTC
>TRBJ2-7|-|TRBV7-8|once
CASSLMRGGTPYEQYF
TGTGCCAGCAGCTTAATGAGAGGGGGTACCCCTTACGAGCAGTACTTC
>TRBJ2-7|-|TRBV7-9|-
CASSLVSVVGEQYF
TGTGCCAGCAGCTTAGTTTCGGTCGTTGGCGAGCAGTACTTC
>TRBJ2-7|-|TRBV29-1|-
CSVEGGKEGPSYEQYF
TGCAGCGTTGAAGGGGGTAAGGAGGGGCCTTCCTACGAGCAGTACTTC
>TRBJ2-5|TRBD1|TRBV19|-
CASSPLGTGASETQYF
TGTGCCAGTAGCCCCCTGGGGACAGGCGCATCAGAGACCCAGTACTTC
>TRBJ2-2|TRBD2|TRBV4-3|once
CASSQREGTGELFF
TGCGCCAGCAGCCAACGGGAGGGCACCGGGGAGCTGTTTTTT